This note documents a single T cell receptor (beta chain) sequence. Antigen: not known. Unmatched junction bases numbered 10, after V lost 10 bases and J lost 6 bases. The CDR3 has 14 residues. Germline V CDR1 and CDR2: SNHLY, FYNNEI. These data belong to a study of response to subunit inactivated influenza vaccine. Regarding the study as a whole: It was suggested by the authors that few new T cells are recruited by each seasonal influenza vaccination.

TCRdb redid the calling of the RT-PCR reads with MiXCR, one entry per CDR3 protein. The sample records 600,000 to 850,000 distinct CDR3 sequences, 11% to 15% being singletons. Here the sequenced sample was PBMCs from blood, taken approximately 15 days before vaccination. This chain joins TRBV2 and TRBJ2-7; TRBD1 matches at 12 bases. This sequence originates from a man aged 45-65 years who received an inactivated influenza vaccine. CDR3 sequence (DNA): TGTGCCATCCCACGGGACAGGGGGCGAATCGAGCAGTACTTC. Residues: CAIPRDRGRIEQYF.